The clone carrying this TCR beta chain was found a few times. The assay was immunoSEQ multiplex PCR, and TCRdb's table has in-frame clones only and misses some. The sample lists over 130,000 clones; 88% were seen once. These data are taken from a study of blood T cell repertoires in COVID-19. V was clipped by 0 bases and J by 10 bases, with 19 bases between them. The CDR3 is 15 amino acids. Germline assignment: CDR1 GTSNPN and CDR2 SVGIG (reference sequence). The TCR sequence derives from a man in his sixties with active or convalescent COVID-19. The chain uses TRBV30 and TRBJ2-1, with D maybe TRBD2 (5 bases). The sequencing input was peripheral blood. The CDR3 protein is CAWSVEAAPGPEQFF. The CDR3 bases are TGTGCCTGGAGTGTAGAAGCGGCCCCCGGGCCAGAGCAGTTCTTC.